This T cell receptor (beta chain) emerged from a study of shared clonotypes between healthy human individuals. Regarding this clone: Antigen specificity is unknown.

V shed 5 bases, J shed 4 bases, and the junction held 7 bases outside the gene matches. The CDR3 has 15 residues. Per germline, CDR1 SEHNR and CDR2 FQNEAQ (reference sequence). General study points: Researchers sampled blood only, noting tissue repertoires likely differ. Compared with memory subsets, naive subsets generally had larger estimated richness.

Produced via immunoSEQ multiplex PCR; TCRdb's table is partial and in-frame only. The sample holds 2 million to 2.5 million clones, over 85% seen once. This sequence joins TRBV7-9 and TRBJ2-3, with TRBD2 matching over 9 bases. Sequenced input: naive CD4+ T cells sorted from blood. Regarding subset: CD45RA+ positively selected. The TCR comes from a man aged 18 to 29 in good health. The CDR3 protein is CASSPGTSRADTQYF. The CDR3 region has the DNA TGTGCCAGCAGCCCCGGGACTAGCCGGGCAGATACGCAGTATTTT.